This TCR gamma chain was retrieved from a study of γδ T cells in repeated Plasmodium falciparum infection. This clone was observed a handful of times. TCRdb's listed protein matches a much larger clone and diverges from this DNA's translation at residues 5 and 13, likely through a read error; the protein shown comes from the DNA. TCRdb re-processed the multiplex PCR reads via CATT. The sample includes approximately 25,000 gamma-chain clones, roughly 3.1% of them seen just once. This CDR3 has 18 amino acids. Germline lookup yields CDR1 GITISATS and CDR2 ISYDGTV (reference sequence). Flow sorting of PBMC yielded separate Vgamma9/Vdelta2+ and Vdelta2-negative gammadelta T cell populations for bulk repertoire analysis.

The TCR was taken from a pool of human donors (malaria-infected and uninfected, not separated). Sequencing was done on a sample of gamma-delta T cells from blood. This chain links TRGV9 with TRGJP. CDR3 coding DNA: TGTGCCTTGTGGAAGCCCAGGGACCCGGAGTTGGGCGAAAAAATCAAGGTATTT. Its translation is CALWKPRDPELGEKIKVF.